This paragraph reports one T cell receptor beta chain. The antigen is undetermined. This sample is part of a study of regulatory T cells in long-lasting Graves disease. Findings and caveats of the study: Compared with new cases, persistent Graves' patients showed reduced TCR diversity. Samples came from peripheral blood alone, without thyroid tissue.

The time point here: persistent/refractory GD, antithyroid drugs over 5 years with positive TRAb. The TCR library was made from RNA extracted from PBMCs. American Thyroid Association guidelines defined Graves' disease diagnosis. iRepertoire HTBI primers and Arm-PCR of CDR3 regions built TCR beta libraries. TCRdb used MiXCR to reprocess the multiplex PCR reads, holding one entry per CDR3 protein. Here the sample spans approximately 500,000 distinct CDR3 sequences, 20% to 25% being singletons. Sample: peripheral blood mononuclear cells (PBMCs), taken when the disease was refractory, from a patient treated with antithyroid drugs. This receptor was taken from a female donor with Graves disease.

Here the CDR3 reads CASSPSGGPGYIQYF. CDR3 nucleotides: TGTGCCAGCAGCCCAAGCGGGGGGCCTGGGTACATTCAGTACTTC. The V and J genes are TRBV3-1 and TRBJ2-4, with TRBD2 matching over 9 bases. The CDR3 runs 15 residues. Germline V gives CDR1 LGHDT, CDR2 YNNKEL (reference sequence). The V gene end was trimmed by 4 bases and the J gene end by 8 bases; junction bases not matched to a gene: 9.